This T cell receptor beta chain was captured by sequencing in a study of early T cells in non-severe SARS-CoV-2 infection. As for the study in general: Unpaired chains resulted from sequencing bulk RNA of unsorted whole blood. Findings and caveats of the study: Comparison of clonotypes with VDJdb favored anti-spike CD8 responses while missing private and CD4 specificities.

In its sample, this clonotype was seen many times. As yet, its antigen is unknown. Germline V gene sequence: CDR1 MNHEY, CDR2 SVGAGI. The CDR3 consists of 16 residues. V lost 8 bases to trimming and J lost 10 bases, with 24 bases between them. Each single cDNA molecule received a unique molecular identifier. Via MiXCR, TCRdb re-called the 5' RACE reads, giving one row per CDR3 protein. The table records fewer than 25,000 distinct CDR3 sequences, about 3.7% of them present only once. The J gene is TRBJ1-6, the V gene TRBV6-5, with a tentative D call TRBD1 (5 bases). Sequencing was carried out using whole blood. The origin of this receptor is an adult who was a healthcare worker with PCR-confirmed SARS-CoV-2 infection or an uninfected control (not recorded which). The CDR3 loop reads CASPDGDLGIESPLHF. The CDR3 DNA is TGTGCCAGCCCCGACGGGGACCTAGGCATAGAGTCACCCCTCCACTTT.